Below, 30 T cell receptor beta chains from the same sample are listed, as sequenced in a study of T-cell reconstitution after alpha-beta-depleted transplantation in children. Preparation of the TCRbeta library used unique molecular identifiers. Via MiXCR, TCRdb re-called the PCR reads, giving one row per CDR3 protein. Of about 230,000 distinct CDR3 sequences in the sample, about a tenth were seen once. Specimen: PBMCs, collected before TCRalphabeta/CD19-depleted stem cell transplant. The origin of the receptors is a child younger than two with acute myeloid leukemia, due to receive a stem cell transplant.

This clonotype has at least ten counts. This chain connects TRBV25-1 to TRBJ2-5; D uncertain. Germline CDR1 and CDR2: MGHDK and SYGVNS. The CDR3 consists of 15 residues. V was cut by 4 bases and J by 3 bases, with 15 bases left in between. The CDR3 DNA sequence: TGTGCCAGCAGTGGACCCCCGATGGGCGAAGAGACCCAGTACTTC. Residues: CASSGPPMGEETQYF.

This clonotype has a count of ten or more. The chain recombines TRBV20-1 with TRBJ2-3; D remains ambiguous. The germline V gene encodes CDR1 DFQATT and CDR2 SNEGSKA (reference sequence). With 2 bases removed from V and 2 bases from J, the gap between germline ends came to 5 bases. The CDR3 is 12 amino acids. Here the CDR3 reads CSARPLTDTQYF. In DNA, the CDR3 is TGCAGTGCTAGACCACTCACAGATACGCAGTATTTT.

The table lists this clonotype with many counts. The V call is TRBV28, the J call TRBJ2-4, with D unclear. The CDR3 totals 11 residues. Trimming removed 7 bases at V and 13 bases at J, with 14 bases between. Per the germline V gene, CDR1 is MDHEN and CDR2 is SYDVKM. The CDR3 DNA is TGTGCCAGCACCCACGCGGAGTCGCAGTACTTC. Its protein is CASTHAESQYF.

This clonotype was seen many times. This chain links TRBV5-1 with TRBJ2-1; no firm D call. CDR1 and CDR2 from the germline V gene are SGHRS and YFSETQ. The CDR3 sequence is 14 residues long. Trimming removed 0 bases at V and 2 bases at J, with 6 bases between. The CDR3 DNA reads as TGCGCCAGCAGCTTGGTAAGTCCCTACAATGAGCAGTTCTTC. This sequence encodes CASSLVSPYNEQFF.

At least ten counts were recorded for this clonotype. The chain joins TRBV3-1 to TRBJ2-3; possibly TRBD1 for D (6 bases). This CDR3 has 12 amino acids. Between the trimmed V and J ends, which lost 6 bases and 6 bases, there was a span of 10 bases. Germline V gene lookup returns CDR1 LGHDT and CDR2 YNNKEL (reference sequence). In DNA form, the CDR3 reads TGTGCCAGCAGTCGGACAGAGGATACGCAGTATTTT. As protein: CASSRTEDTQYF.

The table lists this clonotype with many counts. The chain employs TRBV7-9 and TRBJ2-7; 9 nucleotides match TRBD1. The CDR3 sequence is 15 residues long. The V and J ends lost 5 bases and 2 bases, in that order; junction bases with no gene match: 7. Germline-derived CDR1 and CDR2 are SEHNR and FQNEAQ (reference sequence). The CDR3 sequence is CASSPGQGRTYEQYF. DNA of the CDR3: TGTGCCAGCAGCCCAGGACAGGGGCGCACCTACGAGCAGTACTTC.

The sample holds many counts of this clonotype. The gene calls are TRBV20-1 and TRBJ1-6, with 8 bases fitting TRBD1. Germline CDR1 reads DFQATT; CDR2 reads SNEGSKA (reference sequence). This CDR3 has 14 residues. The J segment lost 9 bases and the V segment lost 1 base, leaving 5 bases of the junction unmatched. This CDR3 is CSARVDRGSSPLHF. The DNA of the CDR3 is TGCAGTGCTAGAGTAGACAGGGGAAGTTCACCCCTCCACTTT.

This clonotype was seen at least ten times. The J gene is TRBJ2-1, the V gene TRBV25-1, with D tentatively TRBD2 (5 bases). Germline-derived CDR1 and CDR2 are MGHDK and SYGVNS. This CDR3 has 11 amino acids. Trimming left V 2 bases short and J 13 bases short, with 9 bases between. This CDR3 is CASSERGGQFF. The CDR3, as DNA: TGTGCCAGCAGTGAACGAGGAGGTCAGTTCTTC.

The sample holds many counts of this clonotype. The genes are TRBV2 and TRBJ2-7; D remains unclear. The CDR3 consists of 11 residues. Germline V gene data show CDR1 as SNHLY and CDR2 as FYNNEI. V lost 6 bases, J lost 9 bases, and 12 bases lay in between. CDR3 in amino acids: CASSLLRGQYF. Written as DNA, the CDR3 is TGTGCCAGCAGCTTATTACGTGGGCAGTACTTC.

This clonotype was observed at least ten times. This CDR3 is CASSPPGQGHEQYF. The CDR3 nucleotides read TGTGCCAGCAGTCCCCCGGGACAGGGCCACGAGCAGTACTTC. V and J are TRBV25-1 and TRBJ2-7; 9 positions match TRBD1. This CDR3 comprises 14 residues. V lost 5 bases and J lost 5; bases outside the gene matches: 7. Germline CDR1 and CDR2: MGHDK and SYGVNS.

In its sample, this clonotype was seen many times. The V gene is TRBV7-2, the J gene TRBJ2-1; D gene uncertain. Between the trimmed V and J ends, which lost 5 bases and 5 bases, there was a span of 16 bases. The length of the CDR3 is 15 residues. CDR1 SGHTA and CDR2 FQGNSA come from the germline V gene. Written as DNA, the CDR3 is TGTGCCAGCAGCCCAAGGAGCATTGCGCACAATGAGCAGTTCTTC. It yields the protein CASSPRSIAHNEQFF.

The V and J genes are TRBV6-1 and TRBJ1-1, with 9 bases matching TRBD1. With 0 bases clipped from V and 0 bases from J, the junction kept 2 bases outside the gene matches. The CDR3 is made up of 16 amino acids. CDR1 is MNHNS, CDR2 SASEGT, per germline. The CDR3 sequence is CASSEAGQGLNTEAFF. The CDR3, as DNA: TGTGCCAGCAGTGAAGCGGGACAGGGCTTGAACACTGAAGCTTTCTTT.

V and J are TRBV20-1 and TRBJ2-2, with TRBD2 identical over 7 bases. The CDR3 runs to 15 residues. CDR1 is DFQATT and CDR2 is SNEGSKA in the germline V gene (reference sequence). Trimming removed 2 bases from V and 7 bases from J; junction bases left unmatched: 10. CDR3 sequence: CSARSSRRGSGELFF. The CDR3 nucleotides are TGCAGTGCTAGATCCTCTAGGCGGGGGAGCGGGGAGCTGTTTTTT.

This clonotype showed up many times. This chain uses TRBV10-3 with TRBJ2-7; D is undetermined. Trimming shortened V by 7 bases and J by 2 bases, and 9 bases separated the two germline ends. CDR3 length equals 12 residues. CDR1 is ENHRY, CDR2 SYGVKD, per germline. The CDR3 protein is CAIKAETYEQYF. CDR3 coding DNA: TGTGCCATCAAGGCGGAGACCTACGAGCAGTACTTC.

This clonotype was seen repeatedly, ten times or more. The chain links TRBV5-1 to TRBJ2-2; 7 positions match TRBD2. V lost 7 bases to trimming and J lost 0 bases; unmatched junction nucleotides: 6. Germline-derived CDR1 and CDR2 are SGHRS and YFSETQ. The CDR3 is 15 amino acids. The CDR3 protein is CASRPSGTNTGELFF. Written as DNA, the CDR3 is TGCGCCAGCCGGCCTAGCGGAACGAACACCGGGGAGCTGTTTTTT.

This clonotype appeared a few times. CDR3 loop: CAWKGQGAGGANVLTF. The CDR3 region has the DNA TGTGCCTGGAAGGGACAGGGGGCTGGTGGGGCCAACGTCCTGACTTTC. This chain links TRBV30 with TRBJ2-6, with 12 bases lining up with TRBD1. The CDR3 sequence is 16 residues long. Per the germline V gene, CDR1 is GTSNPN and CDR2 is SVGIG (reference sequence). The junction had 4 bases not matched to a gene; V was cut back by 4 bases and J by 3 bases.

This clonotype was counted many times. This rearrangement joins TRBV27 to TRBJ2-7; tentatively, D is TRBD2 (6 bases). Germline V gene data show CDR1 as MNHEY and CDR2 as SMNVEV (reference sequence). V was trimmed by 6 bases and J by 7 bases, leaving 13 bases between them. The CDR3 extends over 12 amino acids. The CDR3 loop reads CASSYRRGEQYF. CDR3 nucleotide sequence: TGTGCCAGCAGCTATAGGAGGGGTGAGCAGTACTTC.

In this sample, this clonotype turned up many times. V and J are TRBV29-1 and TRBJ1-5; 7 bases are a match to TRBD1. Germline V lookup: CDR1 SQVTM, CDR2 ANQGSEA. This CDR3 region has 14 residues. The ends lost 6 bases at V and 5 bases at J; junction bases unmatched: 10. This chain's CDR3 is CSVGDRDSHQPQHF. CDR3 in DNA: TGCAGCGTGGGAGACAGGGACTCACATCAGCCCCAGCATTTT. The whole variable domain, remainder taken from reference TRBV29-1 and TRBJ1-5, is SAVISQKPSRDICQRGTSLTIQCQVDSQVTMMFWYRQQPGQSLTLIATANQGSEATYESGFVIDKFPISRPNLTFSTLTVSNMSPEDSSIYLCSVGDRDSHQPQHFGDGTRLSIL.

This clonotype was detected ten times or more. J is TRBJ2-3 and V is TRBV7-2, with 7 bases that match TRBD1. The CDR3 consists of 14 residues. Germline V gene sequence: CDR1 SGHTA, CDR2 FQGNSA. The V segment lost 7 bases and the J segment 6 bases; nucleotides outside the gene matches: 10. CDR3 sequence reads: CASKSTGPWDTQYF. CDR3 coding DNA: TGTGCCAGCAAATCGACAGGGCCGTGGGATACGCAGTATTTT.

The chain employs TRBV2 and TRBJ1-2; D is uncertain. This CDR3 contains 14 residues. CDR1 is SNHLY, CDR2 FYNNEI, per germline. V shed 7 bases and J shed 7 bases, with 19 bases lying between them. The CDR3 nucleotides are TGTGCCAGCACCCCGAGGGCCCGCGGTGCTGGCTACACCTTC. This codes for CASTPRARGAGYTF.

This clonotype was found many times. The J gene is TRBJ2-7, the V gene TRBV6-1, with 14 bases lining up with TRBD2. Trimming removed 6 bases from V and 6 bases from J; junction bases left unmatched: 7. Germline V gives CDR1 MNHNS, CDR2 SASEGT. This CDR3 region has 15 residues. CDR3 sequence: CASSGTGTSGSEQYF. The CDR3 coding sequence is TGTGCCAGCAGCGGGACCGGGACTAGCGGGAGCGAGCAGTACTTC.

The chain carries TRBV24-1 and TRBJ1-2; 8 nucleotides agree with TRBD1. The CDR3 is 15 residues long. J gave up 4 bases and V 3 bases, and 6 bases lay outside the gene matches. Germline V CDR1 and CDR2: KGHDR, SFDVKD. The CDR3 loop reads CATSDTRTGSYGYTF. The CDR3 coding sequence is TGTGCCACCAGTGATACGCGGACAGGGAGCTATGGCTACACCTTC.

This clonotype appeared many times. This chain links TRBV11-2 with TRBJ2-5; no clear D. Trimming shortened V by 0 bases and J by 2 bases, and 4 bases separated the two germline ends. The CDR3 is 13 amino acids. Germline loops: CDR1 SGHAT, CDR2 FQNNGV. As DNA, the CDR3 is TGTGCCAGCAGCTTAGAGCGGCAAGAGACCCAGTACTTC. This sequence encodes CASSLERQETQYF.

In this sample, this clonotype turned up many times. The genes are TRBV12-3 or TRBV12-4 and TRBJ1-2; unclear D gene. Trimming left V 4 bases short and J 5 bases short, with 14 bases between. This CDR3 is 14 amino acids long. Here the CDR3 reads CASSSVTSWYGYTF. The CDR3 DNA sequence: TGTGCCAGCAGTTCCGTTACCTCCTGGTATGGCTACACCTTC.

As to this clonotype: A read error may produce the germline difference seen at one junction end. This chain joins TRBV9 and TRBJ2-1; D is undetermined. Germline V gene sequence: CDR1 SGDLS, CDR2 YYNGEE. The CDR3 is made up of 11 amino acids. The CDR3 bases are TGTGCCAGCAGCGTAGATGACTCCCCACTCTTC. Protein product: CASSVDDSPLF.

The J gene is TRBJ2-7, the V gene TRBV4-1; D is perhaps TRBD1 (6 bases). This CDR3 region has 14 residues. V was clipped by 0 bases and J by 5 bases, with 11 bases between them. The V gene's germline CDR1 is MGHRA and CDR2 YSYEKL. The CDR3 sequence is CASSQERQVHEQYF. CDR3 bases: TGCGCCAGCAGCCAAGAGAGACAGGTCCACGAGCAGTACTTC.

As for this clonotype: A much bigger clone sits one base away, suggesting this may be a read error. V gene TRBV7-2 combines with J gene TRBJ2-5; D gene ambiguous. The CDR3 consists of 14 residues. Germline CDR1 is SGHTA and CDR2 is FQGNSA. V lost 1 base to trimming and J lost 5 bases, with 11 bases between them. CDR3 sequence: CASSLDRVSETQYF. The CDR3 DNA follows: TGTGCCAGCAGCTTAGATAGGGTTAGCGAGACCCAGTACTTC.

This clonotype appeared many times. The rearrangement uses TRBV6-5 and TRBJ2-7, with TRBD1 matching 10 bases. Germline V gene data show CDR1 as MNHEY and CDR2 as SVGAGI. V shed 6 bases, J shed 0 bases, and the junction held 5 bases outside the gene matches. CDR3 size: 15 residues. The chain's CDR3 is CASRIRDRGSYEQYF. The DNA of the CDR3 is TGTGCCAGCAGAATCCGGGACAGGGGCTCCTACGAGCAGTACTTC.

About this clonotype: A much larger clone differs from this one at a single base, so this may be a read error. The gene calls are TRBV6-2 or TRBV6-3 and TRBJ2-7; D unclear. Germline CDR1 is MNHEY and CDR2 is SVGEGT. CDR3 length: 11 amino acids. Written as DNA, the CDR3 is TGTACCAGCAGTTATTCATACGAGCAGTACTTC. Residues: CTSSYSYEQYF.

This clonotype showed up many times. The chain combines TRBV7-8 with TRBJ2-3; TRBD2 agrees at 11 bases. Germline CDR1 SGHVS, CDR2 FQNEAQ. The ends lost 4 bases at V and 2 bases at J; junction bases unmatched: 5. The CDR3 length is 16 residues. CDR3 residues: CASSSLAGGATDTQYF. CDR3 coding DNA: TGTGCCAGCAGCTCCTTAGCGGGGGGGGCCACAGATACGCAGTATTTT.